A selection of T cell receptor beta chains follows, all from one sample in a study of blood T cell repertoires in COVID-19. The method was immunoSEQ multiplex PCR; TCRdb's version includes in-frame clones alone and lacks a portion of them. The table has 140,000 to 150,000 clones, approximately 87% seen once. The specimen was peripheral blood. All receptors come from a human donor in a cohort sampled during active COVID-19. CDR3s include the opening cysteine and the closing phenylalanine or tryptophan. D genes are given only for firm matches. A clone size is listed for some rows: how often the clone was seen (once, few, many), or a class if it is expanded.

clone_size	v_call	cdr3_length	d_call	j_call	cdr3_aa	cdr3_nt
NA	TRBV6-5	14	NA	TRBJ2-7	CASSYAAEHYEQYF	TGTGCCAGCAGTTACGCAGCGGAGCACTACGAGCAGTACTTC
NA	TRBV3-1/TRBV3-2	16	TRBD1	TRBJ1-6	CASSQGSGTAHSPLHF	TGTGCCAGCAGCCAAGGGTCCGGGACAGCTCACTCACCCCTCCACTTT
few	TRBV9	16	TRBD1	TRBJ1-1	CASSVGGQGPATEAFF	TGTGCCAGCAGCGTAGGGGGACAGGGCCCTGCCACTGAAGCTTTCTTT
NA	TRBV6-1	15	TRBD1	TRBJ1-1	CASSDTGGRWAEAFF	TGTGCCAGCAGTGACACAGGGGGCCGGTGGGCTGAAGCTTTCTTT
once	TRBV19	16	TRBD1	TRBJ2-3	CASSNPDRGAMYTQYF	TGTGCCAGTAGCAATCCGGACAGGGGGGCAATGTATACGCAGTATTTT
NA	TRBV9	15	NA	TRBJ1-5	CASSPRGTENQPQHF	TGTGCCAGCAGCCCCCGGGGGACGGAGAATCAGCCCCAGCATTTT
NA	TRBV28	13	TRBD1	TRBJ1-2	CASSGQVHYGYTF	TGTGCCAGCAGCGGACAGGTCCATTATGGCTACACCTTC
NA	TRBV9	15	NA	TRBJ1-2	CASSPRARSRYGYTF	TGTGCCAGCAGCCCGAGGGCCCGATCGCGCTATGGCTACACCTTC
NA	TRBV6-1	11	NA	TRBJ2-7	CASSELYEQYF	TGTGCCAGCAGTGAACTCTACGAGCAGTACTTC
once	TRBV5-4	14	NA	TRBJ2-5	CASSFSGFTETQYF	TGTGCCAGCAGCTTTTCAGGGTTTACAGAGACCCAGTACTTC
few	TRBV7-9	13	NA	TRBJ2-7	CASSPVASYEQYF	TGTGCCAGCAGCCCAGTCGCCTCCTACGAGCAGTACTTC
NA	TRBV5-1	15	NA	TRBJ2-1	CASSFSGSSYNEQFF	TGCGCCAGCAGCTTTAGCGGCAGCTCCTACAATGAGCAGTTCTTC
once	TRBV2	16	TRBD1	TRBJ1-6	CASSVWDRSYNSPLHF	TGTGCCAGCAGTGTCTGGGACAGGTCCTATAATTCACCCCTCCACTTT
NA	TRBV11-2	16	TRBD1	TRBJ1-3	CASSSGQGRNGNTIYF	TGTGCCAGCAGCTCGGGACAGGGGAGAAATGGAAACACCATATATTTT
NA	TRBV19	19	NA	TRBJ1-5	CASRKGGRRVYRRDQPQHF	TGTGCCAGTAGAAAGGGGGGGCGGAGGGTCTACCGAAGGGATCAGCCCCAGCATTTT
NA	TRBV19	16	NA	TRBJ1-5	CASTAGAPYSNQPQHF	TGTGCCAGTACCGCAGGGGCCCCTTATAGCAATCAGCCCCAGCATTTT
once	TRBV7-9	12	NA	TRBJ1-2	CASSLAEVGYTF	TGTGCCAGCAGCTTAGCAGAGGTTGGCTACACCTTC
NA	TRBV3-1/TRBV3-2	14	NA	TRBJ2-3	CASSQDRVLDTQYF	TGTGCCAGCAGCCAGGACAGAGTACTAGATACGCAGTATTTT
NA	TRBV27	15	TRBD1	TRBJ1-6	CASSLWTGRNSPLHF	TGTGCCAGCAGTTTATGGACAGGGAGGAATTCACCCCTCCACTTT
once	TRBV20-1	11	NA	TRBJ1-2	CSAKQGEGYTF	TGCAGTGCTAAACAGGGTGAGGGCTACACCTTC
NA	TRBV12-3/TRBV12-4	13	TRBD2	TRBJ2-3	CASSSRGGDTQYF	TGTGCCAGCAGTTCCCGGGGGGGAGATACGCAGTATTTT
few	TRBV10-3	15	TRBD1	TRBJ1-1	CAISGSGGTNTEAFF	TGTGCCATCAGCGGCTCAGGGGGGACGAACACTGAAGCTTTCTTT
NA	TRBV9	17	TRBD2	TRBJ2-2	CASSPRIAGGTTGELFF	TGTGCCAGCAGCCCCCGGATAGCGGGAGGGACCACCGGGGAGCTGTTTTTT
NA	TRBV6-2/TRBV6-3	13	NA	TRBJ1-2	CASSYGQARGYTF	TGTGCCAGCAGTTACGGGCAGGCCCGTGGCTACACCTTC
NA	TRBV12-3/TRBV12-4	13	NA	TRBJ1-1	CASRFGGSTEAFF	TGTGCCAGCAGATTCGGGGGATCCACTGAAGCTTTCTTT
NA	TRBV19	16	NA	TRBJ1-3	CASRDGQVRSGNTIYF	TGTGCCAGTAGGGACGGACAAGTCCGTTCTGGAAACACCATATATTTT
NA	TRBV9	15	TRBD1	TRBJ1-1	CASSLRQGVNTEAFF	TGTGCCAGCAGCCTCCGACAGGGGGTGAACACTGAAGCTTTCTTT
few	TRBV12-3/TRBV12-4	13	NA	TRBJ1-2	CASSFGAAYGYTF	TGTGCCAGCAGTTTTGGGGCAGCATATGGCTACACCTTC
NA	TRBV7-2	18	TRBD2	TRBJ2-3	CASSLTPGAGGVTDTQYF	TGTGCCAGCAGCTTAACTCCAGGTGCGGGGGGCGTCACAGATACGCAGTATTTT
NA	TRBV6-5	14	NA	TRBJ1-6	CASSRDKDNSPLHF	TGTGCCAGCAGTAGGGACAAGGATAATTCACCCCTCCACTTT
once	TRBV7-9	15	NA	TRBJ2-5	CASSPAGGRRETQYF	TGTGCCAGCAGCCCCGCCGGGGGGCGAAGGGAGACCCAGTACTTC
NA	TRBV7-3	13	NA	TRBJ1-2	CASSLTGGDGYTF	TGTGCCAGCAGCTTAACAGGGGGAGATGGCTACACCTTC
few	TRBV7-9	13	NA	TRBJ2-1	CASSLAPVHEQFF	TGTGCCAGCAGCTTAGCGCCGGTCCATGAGCAGTTCTTC
NA	TRBV5-1	16	TRBD1	TRBJ2-2	CASSAGTVENTGELFF	TGCGCCAGCAGCGCTGGGACAGTTGAGAACACCGGGGAGCTGTTTTTT
NA	TRBV24-1	16	NA	TRBJ2-1	CATSDSIPSSYNEQFF	TGTGCCACCAGTGATTCTATCCCGAGCTCCTACAATGAGCAGTTCTTC
NA	TRBV6-5	16	NA	TRBJ1-4	CASSYMGRTAAEKLFF	TGTGCCAGCAGTTACATGGGCAGGACAGCCGCTGAAAAACTGTTTTTT
NA	TRBV5-8	12	NA	TRBJ2-3	CASGADTDTQYF	TGTGCCAGCGGGGCGGACACAGATACGCAGTATTTT
NA	TRBV11-2	15	TRBD2	TRBJ2-1	CASSQGLAGWYEQFF	TGTGCCAGCAGCCAAGGACTAGCGGGATGGTATGAGCAGTTCTTC
NA	TRBV6-2/TRBV6-3	14	NA	TRBJ2-5	CASSYSLRQETQYF	TGTGCCAGCAGTTACAGTCTGAGACAAGAGACCCAGTACTTC
once	TRBV5-6	16	NA	TRBJ1-1	CASSLGAGVAFTEAFF	TGTGCCAGCAGCTTGGGAGCAGGGGTCGCGTTCACTGAAGCTTTCTTT
few	TRBV10-3	13	TRBD1	TRBJ1-1	CATVQGVETEAFF	TGTGCCACGGTTCAGGGGGTAGAAACTGAAGCTTTCTTT
once	TRBV5-6	14	TRBD1	TRBJ1-2	CASSGSQGYYGYTF	TGTGCCAGCAGCGGGTCACAGGGGTACTATGGCTACACCTTC
few	TRBV7-2	14	NA	TRBJ1-2	CASSPQGFNYGYTF	TGTGCCAGCAGCCCTCAGGGGTTTAACTATGGCTACACCTTC
few	TRBV3-1/TRBV3-2	14	TRBD2	TRBJ2-3	CASSKRTSADTQYF	TGTGCCAGCAGCAAACGGACTAGCGCAGATACGCAGTATTTT
few	TRBV30	13	NA	TRBJ1-1	CAWRGRVNTEAFF	TGTGCCTGGAGGGGGAGGGTGAACACTGAAGCTTTCTTT
NA	TRBV6-2/TRBV6-3	15	NA	TRBJ1-2	CASSSSGRRLRGYTF	TGTGCCAGCAGTTCCTCAGGGAGGAGGCTCAGAGGCTACACCTTC
NA	TRBV18	15	NA	TRBJ1-3	CASSPDGNSGNTIYF	TGTGCCAGCTCCCCGGACGGGAACTCTGGAAACACCATATATTTT
NA	TRBV6-1	16	TRBD2	TRBJ2-1	CASSEGASGGAWEQFF	TGTGCCAGCAGCGAAGGGGCTAGCGGGGGGGCGTGGGAGCAGTTCTTC
NA	TRBV28	14	TRBD1	TRBJ1-6	CASSSGQYNSPLHF	TGTGCCAGCAGTTCGGGACAGTATAATTCACCCCTCCACTTT
once	TRBV3-1/TRBV3-2	13	TRBD1	TRBJ2-4	CASSQDKTGGQNF	TGTGCCAGCAGCCAAGATAAAACAGGGGGTCAGAACTTC
NA	TRBV7-2	15	TRBD2	TRBJ2-5	CASSLAGTRQETQYF	TGTGCCAGCAGCTTAGCCGGGACTAGGCAAGAGACCCAGTACTTC